This TCR beta chain comes out of a study of high-grade serous ovarian cancer treatment subgroups. Study background: On average, approximately 15,000 reads and about 7,400 unique TCR beta rearrangements were obtained per sample. Study findings and constraints: CDR1 and CDR2 were left unanalyzed; analyses focused on CDR3.

The CDR3 is 18 residues long. Losses at the gene ends were 6 bases for V and 3 bases for J; bases not matched to a gene: 12. Germline V CDR1 and CDR2: MGHDK, SYGVNS. Tumor tissue was taken before any definitive surgery or chemotherapy was given. About this clone itself: No antigen is known for it.

Only in-frame clones appear in the TCRdb table, and some are missing; sequencing was by immunoSEQ multiplex PCR. The sample contains 8,500 to 9,500 clones, approximately 91% of which appear only once. The source is a human donor with high-grade serous ovarian cancer. The chain recombines TRBV25-1 with TRBJ2-1, with TRBD2 identical over 12 bases. The sequencing input was tumor tissue. CDR3 residues: CASREASGRAPGYNEQFF. Here the CDR3 DNA reads TGTGCCAGCAGAGAGGCTAGCGGGAGGGCCCCGGGCTACAATGAGCAGTTCTTC.